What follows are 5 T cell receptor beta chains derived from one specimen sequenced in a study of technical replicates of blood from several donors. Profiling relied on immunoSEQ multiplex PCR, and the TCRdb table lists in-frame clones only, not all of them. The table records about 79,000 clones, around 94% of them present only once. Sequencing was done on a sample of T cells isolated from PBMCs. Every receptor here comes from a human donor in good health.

As DNA, the CDR3 is TGTGCCAGCACCCCCAGGTACAGAAGTAGCGACCACTACGAGCAGTACTTC. This encodes CASTPRYRSSDHYEQYF. The chain uses TRBV7-9 and TRBJ2-7, with D possibly TRBD2 on 5 matching bases. The V end was cut by 7 bases, the J end by 3 bases, with 25 bases between. This CDR3 has 17 amino acids. In germline, CDR1 is SEHNR, CDR2 FQNEAQ (reference sequence). Full variable domain (missing parts from reference TRBV7-9 and TRBJ2-7): DTGVSQNPRHKITKRGQNVTFRCDPISEHNRLYWYRQTLGQGPEFLTYFQNEAQLEKSRLLSDRFSAERPKGSFSTLEIQRTEQGDSAMYLCASTPRYRSSDHYEQYFGPGTRLTVT.

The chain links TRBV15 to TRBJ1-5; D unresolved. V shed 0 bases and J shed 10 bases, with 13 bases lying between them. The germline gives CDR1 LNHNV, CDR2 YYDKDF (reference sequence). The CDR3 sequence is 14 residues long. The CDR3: CATSREAGGEPQHF. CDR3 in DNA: TGTGCCACCAGCAGAGAGGCGGGAGGAGAACCCCAGCATTTT. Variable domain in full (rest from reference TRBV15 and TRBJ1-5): DAMVIQNPRYQVTQFGKPVTLSCSQTLNHNVMYWYQQKSSQAPKLLFHYYDKDFNNEADTPDNFQSRRPNTSFCFLDIRSPGLGDTAMYLCATSREAGGEPQHFGDGTRLSIL.

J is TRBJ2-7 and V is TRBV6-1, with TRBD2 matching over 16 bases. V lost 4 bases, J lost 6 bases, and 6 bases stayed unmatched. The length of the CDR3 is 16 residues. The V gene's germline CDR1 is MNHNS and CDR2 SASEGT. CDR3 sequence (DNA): TGTGCCAGCAGTGGGGGACTAGCGGGAGGGCCCTTCGAGCAGTACTTC. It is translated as CASSGGLAGGPFEQYF.

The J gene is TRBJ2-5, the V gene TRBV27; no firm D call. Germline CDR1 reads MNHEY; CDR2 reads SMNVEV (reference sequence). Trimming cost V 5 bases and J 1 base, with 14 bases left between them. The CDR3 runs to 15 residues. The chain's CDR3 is CASSLSRSVQETQYF. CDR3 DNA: TGTGCCAGCAGTCTTTCCCGGTCGGTCCAAGAGACCCAGTACTTC.

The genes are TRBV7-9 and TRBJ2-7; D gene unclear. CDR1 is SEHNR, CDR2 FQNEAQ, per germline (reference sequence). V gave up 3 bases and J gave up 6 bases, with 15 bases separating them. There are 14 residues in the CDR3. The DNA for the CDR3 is TGTGCCAGCAGCTTTGGCACCTCGATCGTCGAGCAGTACTTC. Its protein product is CASSFGTSIVEQYF. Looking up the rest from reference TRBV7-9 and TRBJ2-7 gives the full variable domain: DTGVSQNPRHKITKRGQNVTFRCDPISEHNRLYWYRQTLGQGPEFLTYFQNEAQLEKSRLLSDRFSAERPKGSFSTLEIQRTEQGDSAMYLCASSFGTSIVEQYFGPGTRLTVT.